This T cell receptor (beta chain) was found in a study of technical replicates of blood from a few donors. Trimming cost V 5 bases and J 2 bases, with 22 bases left between them. Germline CDR1 SGHAT, CDR2 FQNNGV. The CDR3 loop spans 17 amino acids. Method: immunoSEQ multiplex PCR; TCRdb's copy keeps in-frame clones and lacks some. This sample has approximately 75,000 clones, with around 97% found just once. V and J are TRBV11-2 and TRBJ2-7; tentative D call: TRBD2 (5 bases). This TCR derives from a human donor in good health. The sample was T cells isolated from PBMCs. The CDR3 DNA reads TGTGCCAGCAGCCCAAGCCGCGGCGTGGACGGGACCTACGAGCAGTACTTC. This codes for CASSPSRGVDGTYEQYF.